These 27 T cell receptor beta chains were all obtained from the same sample, sequenced in a study of blood T cell repertoires in COVID-19. TCRdb's table, derived via immunoSEQ multiplex PCR, lists solely in-frame clones and lacks some. The sample shows tens of thousands of clones, 84% of them seen only once. Sample: peripheral blood. The receptors were sampled from a human donor in a cohort sampled during active COVID-19.

The rearrangement joins TRBV3-1 (or the pseudogene TRBV3-2) to TRBJ2-1; 11 bases map to TRBD2. Germline trimming cut 3 bases from V and 3 bases from J; bases unmatched to any gene: 1. This CDR3 contains 15 residues. Looked up from germline, CDR1 is LGHDT and CDR2 is YNNKEL (reference sequence). CDR3 nucleotide sequence: TGTGCCAGCAGCCAGACTAGCGGGAACTACAATGAGCAGTTCTTC. It translates to CASSQTSGNYNEQFF.

The chain is built from TRBV10-1 and TRBJ2-2; a weak D match, TRBD2 (6 bases). V lost 8 bases and J lost 1, with 14 bases in between. This CDR3 is 15 amino acids long. In germline, CDR1 is WNHNN, CDR2 SYGVQD (reference sequence). CDR3 amino acids: CASSDYNMNTGELFF. The DNA of the CDR3 is TGCGCCAGCTCGGACTACAACATGAACACCGGGGAGCTGTTTTTT.

The chain links TRBV5-4 to TRBJ2-2; TRBD2 matches at 8 bases. Germline loops: CDR1 SGHNT, CDR2 YYREEE (reference sequence). After removal of 3 bases from V and 5 bases from J, the junction contained 6 bases not matched to a gene. The CDR3 consists of 15 residues. The CDR3 here is CASSSGGATTGELFF. CDR3 sequence (DNA): TGTGCCAGCAGCTCGGGGGGGGCGACTACCGGGGAGCTGTTTTTT.

The J gene is TRBJ2-1, the V gene TRBV4-2; maybe TRBD2 (6 bases). Looked up from germline, CDR1 is LGHNA and CDR2 is YNFKEQ. This CDR3 spans 15 amino acids. V was cut by 4 bases and J by 3 bases, with 13 bases left in between. The CDR3 coding sequence is TGTGCCAGCAGCCTTCCTTCGGGAGACTACAATGAGCAGTTCTTC. It yields the protein CASSLPSGDYNEQFF.

The chain combines TRBV6-5 with TRBJ1-3; 7 bases map to TRBD1. Per the germline V gene, CDR1 is MNHEY and CDR2 is SVGAGI. Trimming cost V 6 bases and J 4 bases; bases outside gene matches: 3. The CDR3 is 13 amino acids. The CDR3 DNA is TGTGCCAGCAGGACAGGGCCCGGAAACACCATATATTTT. Encoded protein: CASRTGPGNTIYF.

V usage is TRBV19 and J usage is TRBJ1-5, with a weak D call TRBD1 (6 bases). V was cut by 4 bases and J by 3 bases, with 16 bases left in between. Looked up from germline, CDR1 is LNHDA and CDR2 is SQIVND (reference sequence). There are 16 residues in the CDR3. DNA for the CDR3: TGTGCCAGTAGTACGCGACAGGAAGGGATCAATCAGCCCCAGCATTTT. As protein: CASSTRQEGINQPQHF.

This chain uses TRBV10-3 with TRBJ1-1, with D unclear. Trimming removed 4 bases at V and 0 bases at J, with 9 bases between. The CDR3 extends over 14 amino acids. Germline V gene sequence: CDR1 ENHRY, CDR2 SYGVKD. In DNA form, the CDR3 reads TGTGCCATCAGTGTGCAGGCCGTGAACACTGAAGCTTTCTTT. Amino acids: CAISVQAVNTEAFF.

This chain joins TRBV19 and TRBJ1-1; TRBD1 might be the D (6 bases). This CDR3 spans 14 amino acids. Germline lookup yields CDR1 LNHDA and CDR2 SQIVND (reference sequence). V was clipped by 3 bases and J by 4 bases, with 12 bases between them. CDR3 bases: TGTGCCAGTAGTATCGGCCAGGGGTTCACTGAAGCTTTCTTT. This gives the protein CASSIGQGFTEAFF.

The CDR3 protein is CAAGGDRSGPPQKLFF. In DNA form, the CDR3 reads TGTGCCGCCGGGGGGGATCGGTCTGGGCCCCCCCAAAAACTGTTTTTT. This rearrangement joins TRBV7-9 to TRBJ1-4; D is possibly TRBD1 (5 bases). V was pared by 11 bases and J by 9 bases, with 28 bases between. CDR1 and CDR2 from the germline V gene are SEHNR and FQNEAQ (reference sequence). The CDR3 extends over 16 amino acids. Using reference TRBV7-9 and TRBJ1-4 for the parts outside the CDR3, the full variable domain is DTGVSQNPRHKITKRGQNVTFRCDPISEHNRLYWYRQTLGQGPEFLTYFQNEAQLEKSRLLSDRFSAERPKGSFSTLEIQRTEQGDSAMYLCAAGGDRSGPPQKLFFGSGTQLSVL.

The rearrangement links TRBV2 to TRBJ2-7; 13 bases line up with TRBD2. The CDR3 runs 17 residues. V lost 1 base, J lost 4 bases, and 7 bases stayed unmatched. Germline CDR1 SNHLY, CDR2 FYNNEI. This CDR3 reads CASSEGRTSGSSYEQYF. As DNA, the CDR3 is TGTGCCAGCAGTGAAGGGCGGACTAGCGGGAGTTCGTACGAGCAGTACTTC.

The V gene is TRBV19, the J gene TRBJ1-1, with D perhaps matching TRBD1 (6 bases). The CDR3 contains 14 residues. Trimming took off 3 bases at V and 1 base at J, with 9 bases between the two ends. Germline V lookup: CDR1 LNHDA, CDR2 SQIVND (reference sequence). DNA for the CDR3: TGTGCCAGTAGTATCTCCAGGGGGAACACTGAAGCTTTCTTT. Residues: CASSISRGNTEAFF. Using reference TRBV19 and TRBJ1-1 for the parts outside the CDR3, the full variable domain is DGGITQSPKYLFRKEGQNVTLSCEQNLNHDAMYWYRQDPGQGLRLIYYSQIVNDFQKGDIAEGYSVSREKKESFPLTVTSAQKNPTAFYLCASSISRGNTEAFFGQGTRLTVV.

The rearrangement links TRBV5-1 to TRBJ2-2, with 9 nucleotides matching TRBD1. The trim removed 3 bases at V and 6 bases at J, leaving 12 bases unmatched. This CDR3 contains 17 residues. Germline CDR1 reads SGHRS; CDR2 reads YFSETQ. Here the CDR3 DNA reads TGCGCCAGCAGCTCGCGGCCCGGGGACAGGGTGCCCGGGGAGCTGTTTTTT. Encoded protein: CASSSRPGDRVPGELFF.

This clone was recorded only once. The chain is built from TRBV27 and TRBJ1-5; a weak D match, TRBD1 (5 bases). Trimming removed 5 bases from V and 4 bases from J, with 15 bases in between. This CDR3 spans 15 amino acids. Germline-derived CDR1 and CDR2 are MNHEY and SMNVEV (reference sequence). This chain's CDR3 is CASSGQPGLNQPQHF. The CDR3 nucleotides are TGTGCCAGCAGTGGACAACCGGGCCTAAATCAGCCCCAGCATTTT.

The V and J genes are TRBV30 and TRBJ1-1; D call uncertain. CDR3 length: 12 residues. Looked up from germline, CDR1 is GTSNPN and CDR2 is SVGIG (reference sequence). V gave up 4 bases and J gave up 5 bases, with 11 bases separating them. CDR3 DNA sequence: TGTGCCTGGACCCGGGCGGGAACTGAAGCTTTCTTT. Encoded protein: CAWTRAGTEAFF.

The chain employs TRBV6-2 or TRBV6-3 and TRBJ2-7, with 9 positions matching TRBD1. Germline-derived CDR1 and CDR2 are MNHEY and SVGEGT. The CDR3 loop spans 18 amino acids. Unmatched junction bases numbered 19, after V lost 3 bases and J lost 7 bases. The CDR3 DNA follows: TGTGCCAGCAGTTATCTAGATTGGATTGGGACAGGGAAGGTAGAGCAGTACTTC. Translated: CASSYLDWIGTGKVEQYF.

The chain couples TRBV5-4 to TRBJ2-7; TRBD1 matches 8 bases. V gave up 7 bases and J gave up 3 bases; unmatched junction bases: 6. The CDR3 runs 13 residues. Germline V gene lookup returns CDR1 SGHNT and CDR2 YYREEE (reference sequence). In DNA, the CDR3 is TGTGCCAGCCGCTCCGGACAGGGCTACGAGCAGTACTTC. Its protein is CASRSGQGYEQYF.

Of note for this clone: Other DNA sequences within the sample encode an identical CDR3. The chain carries TRBV7-9 and TRBJ1-2; 7 nucleotides line up with TRBD1. V gave up 5 bases and J gave up 5 bases; unmatched junction bases: 5. The CDR3 length is 13 residues. The germline V gene has CDR1 SEHNR and CDR2 FQNEAQ (reference sequence). The CDR3 sequence is CASSPGQQYGYTF. The CDR3 region has the DNA TGTGCCAGCAGCCCGGGACAGCAGTATGGCTACACCTTC.

This clone was seen once. The rearrangement links TRBV19 to TRBJ1-4; tentative D call: TRBD1 (5 bases). This CDR3 is built from 16 residues. Germline-derived CDR1 and CDR2 are LNHDA and SQIVND (reference sequence). V was clipped by 0 bases and J by 5 bases, with 13 bases between them. The CDR3, as DNA: TGTGCCAGTAGTATAGATGTGGGGCGTAGAAATGAAAAACTGTTTTTT. It is translated as CASSIDVGRRNEKLFF.

The J gene is TRBJ2-3, the V gene TRBV28; TRBD1 matches 8 bases. Trimming at V came to 5 bases and at J to 0 bases, leaving 4 bases not matched to a gene. The CDR3 sequence is 15 residues long. CDR1 MDHEN and CDR2 SYDVKM come from the germline V gene. The CDR3 sequence: CASSPGDRSTDTQYF. The DNA for the CDR3 is TGTGCCAGCAGTCCCGGGGACAGGAGCACAGATACGCAGTATTTT.

This clone was found once. The V gene is TRBV24-1, the J gene TRBJ1-2, with D hard to call. V gave up 3 bases and J gave up 0 bases, with 7 bases separating them. Germline V gene data show CDR1 as KGHDR and CDR2 as SFDVKD. The CDR3 extends over 14 amino acids. Written as DNA, the CDR3 is TGTGCCACCAGTGATGCAGCGACTAACTATGGCTACACCTTC. This translates into CATSDAATNYGYTF.

The chain joins TRBV5-6 to TRBJ2-7; a possible D gene is TRBD1 (6 bases). Germline V gene data show CDR1 as SGHDT and CDR2 as YYEEEE. The CDR3 totals 14 residues. V lost 2 bases, J lost 2 bases, and 11 bases lay in between. The CDR3 region is CASSFVGTTYEQYF. The CDR3 DNA sequence: TGTGCCAGCAGCTTCGTAGGGACAACCTACGAGCAGTACTTC.

This clone was seen once. The chain couples TRBV7-8 to TRBJ2-3; 14 bases agree with TRBD2. V shed 3 bases and J 3 bases; nucleotides not matched to a gene: 8. The CDR3 extends over 18 amino acids. CDR1 SGHVS and CDR2 FQNEAQ come from the germline V gene. The CDR3 region has the DNA TGTGCCAGCAGCTTGCGACTAGCGGGGGGGCTGGGGACAGATACGCAGTATTTT. Translating gives CASSLRLAGGLGTDTQYF.

The CDR3 DNA reads as TGTGCCAGTAGTATTTCGTCTCTTAGCAATCAGCCCCAGCATTTT. Translated: CASSISSLSNQPQHF. The rearrangement links TRBV19 to TRBJ1-5; D is ambiguous. Deletions cut 3 bases from V and 0 bases from J, with 9 bases between. CDR3 length equals 15 residues. Germline assignment: CDR1 LNHDA and CDR2 SQIVND (reference sequence).

The chain is built from TRBV27 and TRBJ1-3; D not certain. Germline assignment: CDR1 MNHEY and CDR2 SMNVEV (reference sequence). Trimming removed 0 bases from V and 0 bases from J, with 12 bases in between. This CDR3 has 17 amino acids. DNA of the CDR3: TGTGCCAGCAGTTTATCTGGGCAGTTCTTCTCTGGAAACACCATATATTTT. It is translated as CASSLSGQFFSGNTIYF.

The V call is TRBV5-1, the J call TRBJ1-4; no reliable D call. V lost 4 bases and J 8 bases, leaving 15 bases between the germline ends. The CDR3 has 14 amino acids. Germline V CDR1 and CDR2: SGHRS, YFSETQ. Here the CDR3 DNA reads TGCGCCAGCAGCACTCGAGCGGGTGGAGAAAAACTGTTTTTT. Its translation is CASSTRAGGEKLFF.

The V gene is TRBV5-1, the J gene TRBJ1-4; D not certain. V gave up 0 bases and J gave up 3 bases, with 15 bases separating them. The CDR3 spans 17 residues. Looked up from germline, CDR1 is SGHRS and CDR2 is YFSETQ. DNA for the CDR3: TGCGCCAGCAGCTTGGATCTGGGCTCAGCGGCTAATGAAAAACTGTTTTTT. Translating it yields CASSLDLGSAANEKLFF.

This clone was seen only once. The V gene is TRBV7-8, the J gene TRBJ2-7, with D possibly being TRBD1 (6 bases). The germline V and J ends were trimmed by 2 bases and 0 bases, with 11 bases remaining between them. Germline CDR1 and CDR2: SGHVS and FQNEAQ. The CDR3 totals 15 residues. CDR3 residues: CASSLLQGSSYEQYF. CDR3 DNA sequence: TGTGCCAGCAGCTTACTGCAGGGGAGCTCCTACGAGCAGTACTTC.